Below, 11 T cell receptor beta chains from the same sample are listed, as sequenced in a study of a mutant IDH1 vaccine in newly diagnosed glioma (dated by TCRdb to about 2021). For these TCRs, the target antigens are not known. Library creation used the immunoSEQ multiplex PCR assay. The source is immuneACCESS, and TCRdb retained only in-frame sequences with V and J called. Part of the clones is not carried over; for the studies checked, unresolved V genes explain less than half of this, and the remainder is unexplained. This sample lists around 60,000 clones; about 85% were detected once. The ten largest clones capture roughly 4% of the sample. The time point label on this specimen signifies: week 23, last vaccination. Every vaccine dose consisted of 300 ug of a 20-mer mutant IDH1 peptide in Montanide, administered subcutaneously together with topical imiquimod. The specimen comprised PBMCs, sampled from a glioma patient whose treatment included an IDH1 peptide vaccine. The source of these receptors is a man aged 25 to 40 with glioma.

This chain links TRBV6-5 with TRBJ1-4; D might be TRBD1 (6 bases). Germline CDR1 is MNHEY and CDR2 is SVGAGI. Trimming took off 5 bases at V and 6 bases at J, with 16 bases between the two ends. The CDR3 has 15 amino acids. The CDR3 reads CASSPRTANHEKLFF. The CDR3 DNA sequence: TGTGCCAGCAGTCCCCGGACAGCGAATCATGAAAAACTGTTTTTT.

The rearrangement uses TRBV2 and TRBJ1-5; D gene unclear. V lost 4 bases and J 4 bases, leaving 8 bases between the germline ends. This CDR3 is 13 amino acids long. CDR1 and CDR2 (germline): SNHLY, FYNNEI. The CDR3 reads CASSGEGNQPQHF. CDR3 nucleotides: TGTGCCAGCAGTGGGGAGGGAAATCAGCCCCAGCATTTT.

V is TRBV11-2 and J is TRBJ2-7; D may be TRBD2 (5 bases). Trimming cost V 2 bases and J 3 bases, with 20 bases left between them. This CDR3 is built from 17 residues. CDR1 is SGHAT and CDR2 is FQNNGV in the germline V gene. The chain's CDR3 is CASSLPRGGTSHYEQYF. The DNA of the CDR3 is TGTGCCAGCAGCTTACCCCGCGGAGGCACCTCCCACTACGAGCAGTACTTC.

The rearrangement links TRBV6-1 to TRBJ2-7; D is uncertain. The CDR3 contains 12 residues. Germline V gives CDR1 MNHNS, CDR2 SASEGT. Between the trimmed V and J ends, which lost 7 bases and 3 bases, there was a span of 10 bases. DNA for the CDR3: TGTGCCAGCAAGACGGTCAACTACGAGCAGTACTTC. It encodes CASKTVNYEQYF.

The rearrangement links TRBV28 to TRBJ1-2; possible D gene TRBD1, 6 bases. The CDR3 sequence is 15 residues long. Trimming left V 3 bases short and J 4 bases short, with 15 bases between. Germline V CDR1 and CDR2: MDHEN, SYDVKM. The CDR3 reads CASSLFTGGLYGYTF. For the CDR3, the DNA is TGTGCCAGCAGTTTGTTTACCGGGGGCCTCTATGGCTACACCTTC.

This sequence joins TRBV7-9 and TRBJ1-1; no definite D call. The CDR3 totals 15 residues. Per the germline V gene, CDR1 is SEHNR and CDR2 is FQNEAQ (reference sequence). Trimming pared 2 bases from V and 2 bases from J, leaving 12 bases between. The CDR3 spells CASSLMLYANTEAFF. DNA for the CDR3: TGTGCCAGCAGCTTAATGCTGTATGCTAACACTGAAGCTTTCTTT.

This chain links TRBV10-1 with TRBJ1-2; D call uncertain. The CDR3 length is 12 residues. V was cut by 10 bases and J by 6 bases, with 15 bases left in between. Germline V CDR1 and CDR2: WNHNN, SYGVQD (reference sequence). CDR3 loop: CANFCWVNGYTF. The CDR3 nucleotides read TGCGCCAACTTCTGTTGGGTGAATGGCTACACCTTC.

This clone was detected once. The CDR3 is CASSPAAETQYF. CDR3 coding DNA: TGTGCCAGCTCACCGGCCGCCGAGACCCAGTACTTC. This chain links TRBV18 with TRBJ2-5; no definite D call. Trimming took off 3 bases at V and 5 bases at J, with 7 bases between the two ends. Looked up from germline, CDR1 is KGHSH and CDR2 is LQKENI. The CDR3 is 12 amino acids.

V is TRBV2 and J is TRBJ2-1; D gene ambiguous. CDR1 SNHLY and CDR2 FYNNEI come from the germline V gene. The CDR3 totals 11 residues. The ends were cut back, 7 bases at V and 7 bases at J, with 8 bases in the middle. CDR3: CASKKENEQFF. CDR3 sequence (DNA): TGTGCCAGCAAGAAGGAAAATGAGCAGTTCTTC.

The J gene is TRBJ2-1, the V gene TRBV5-1; 7 bases fit TRBD1. The CDR3 covers 16 residues. Germline V gene data show CDR1 as SGHRS and CDR2 as YFSETQ. V was clipped by 4 bases and J by 0 bases; unmatched bases: 7. CDR3 DNA sequence: TGCGCCAGCAGCCTTTGGGACAGAAGCTCCTACAATGAGCAGTTCTTC. Translation: CASSLWDRSSYNEQFF.

J is TRBJ1-3 and V is TRBV11-2, with D perhaps TRBD1 (5 bases). CDR1 is SGHAT, CDR2 FQNNGV, per germline. Trimming took 4 bases from V and 8 from J, leaving 9 bases between them. There are 12 residues in the CDR3. CDR3 sequence: CASSSREDTIYF. Here the CDR3 DNA reads TGTGCCAGCAGCTCCAGGGAGGACACCATATATTTT.